Below, 13 T cell receptor beta chains from the same sample are listed, as sequenced in a study of OX40 agonist ivuxolimab in advanced cancers. The library was prepared using the immunoSEQ multiplex PCR assay. TCRdb provides this immuneACCESS table in a form limited to in-frame rearrangements. Some clones are lacking; in checked studies, under half of them reflect an unresolved V gene, and why the rest are absent is not known. A total of just over 50,000 clones appear in this sample, 88% of them only once. 3.6% of the sample belongs to the ten largest clones. Sequences were derived from CD4+ or CD8+ T cells sorted from blood, sampled in a trial of the OX40 agonist ivuxolimab. These receptors were taken from an adult with an advanced solid tumor such as melanoma, head and neck, liver or kidney cancer.

This chain uses TRBV7-8 with TRBJ2-3; perhaps TRBD2 as D (5 bases). In germline, CDR1 is SGHVS, CDR2 FQNEAQ. This CDR3 is built from 17 residues. V shed 4 bases and J shed 2 bases, with 19 bases lying between them. The CDR3 region is CASSSRARQTNTDTQYF. The CDR3 bases are TGTGCCAGCAGCTCCCGAGCACGGCAGACTAACACAGATACGCAGTATTTT.

This clone was detected only once. This chain joins TRBV5-4 and TRBJ2-1; 8 bases fit TRBD1. J gave up 7 bases and V 4 bases, and 10 bases lay outside the gene matches. The CDR3 length is 15 residues. Germline CDR1 and CDR2: SGHNT and YYREEE (reference sequence). The CDR3 loop reads CASSTNRQGLNEQFF. For the CDR3, the DNA is TGTGCCAGCAGCACGAACCGACAGGGGTTAAATGAGCAGTTCTTC.

The rearrangement uses TRBV5-1 and TRBJ2-7; TRBD1 matches at 9 bases. Germline trimming cut 4 bases from V and 3 bases from J; bases unmatched to any gene: 11. The CDR3 covers 16 residues. Germline V gene sequence: CDR1 SGHRS, CDR2 YFSETQ. CDR3 DNA sequence: TGCGCCAGCAGCGCAGGACAGGGGTATTCCCACTACGAGCAGTACTTC. This gives the protein CASSAGQGYSHYEQYF.

The genes are TRBV6-1 and TRBJ1-4; 8 bases align to TRBD1. The ends lost 6 bases at V and 8 bases at J; junction bases unmatched: 11. The CDR3 extends over 15 amino acids. The germline CDR1 and CDR2 sequences are MNHNS and SASEGT. The chain's CDR3 is CASRDRGQGGEKLFF. In DNA form, the CDR3 reads TGTGCCAGCAGGGACCGCGGACAGGGAGGAGAAAAACTGTTTTTT.

The rearrangement links TRBV7-8 to TRBJ1-2; the D is unclear. Per germline, CDR1 SGHVS and CDR2 FQNEAQ. V was clipped by 2 bases and J by 4 bases, with 11 bases between them. There are 14 residues in the CDR3. The CDR3 spells CASSLSLSGYGYTF. CDR3 sequence (DNA): TGTGCCAGCAGCTTAAGCTTATCGGGCTATGGCTACACCTTC.

A single count supports this clone. V is TRBV19 and J is TRBJ2-2; 13 bases agree with TRBD2. There are 16 residues in the CDR3. V gave up 3 bases and J gave up 6 bases; unmatched junction bases: 4. In germline, CDR1 is LNHDA, CDR2 SQIVND (reference sequence). CDR3 DNA: TGTGCCAGTAGTATCTGGACTAGCGGGGGACCCGGGGAGCTGTTTTTT. Translated, it gives CASSIWTSGGPGELFF. Full variable domain (outside the CDR3, taken from reference TRBV19 and TRBJ2-2): DGGITQSPKYLFRKEGQNVTLSCEQNLNHDAMYWYRQDPGQGLRLIYYSQIVNDFQKGDIAEGYSVSREKKESFPLTVTSAQKNPTAFYLCASSIWTSGGPGELFFGEGSRLTVL.

The rearrangement links TRBV29-1 to TRBJ1-1, with D possibly being TRBD1 (6 bases). CDR1 is SQVTM, CDR2 ANQGSEA, per germline. The CDR3 has 13 residues. With 1 base removed from V and 4 bases from J, the gap between germline ends came to 10 bases. The chain's CDR3 is CSVEVGGGTEAFF. For the CDR3, the DNA is TGCAGCGTTGAAGTAGGGGGAGGCACTGAAGCTTTCTTT.

The gene calls are TRBV28 and TRBJ2-7; D is possibly TRBD1 or TRBD2 (6 bases each). Trimming removed 3 bases at V and 4 bases at J, with 19 bases between. This CDR3 is 16 amino acids long. Germline CDR1 reads MDHEN; CDR2 reads SYDVKM. CDR3 sequence (DNA): TGTGCCAGCAGTTTCATACTTTGGGGGGCTGAGTACGAGCAGTACTTC. Its translation: CASSFILWGAEYEQYF.

The chain carries TRBV30 and TRBJ2-3; D is unclear. Trimming took 2 bases from V and 6 from J, leaving 12 bases between them. CDR3 length: 13 amino acids. CDR1 GTSNPN and CDR2 SVGIG come from the germline V gene (reference sequence). The CDR3 DNA is TGTGCCTGGAGTTTTGGAAGTGGGGATACGCAGTATTTT. It codes for CAWSFGSGDTQYF.

This chain links TRBV5-4 with TRBJ1-6; 9 bases agree with TRBD1. Germline lookup yields CDR1 SGHNT and CDR2 YYREEE (reference sequence). This CDR3 is built from 14 residues. After removal of 5 bases from V and 10 bases from J, the junction contained 7 bases not matched to a gene. The CDR3 DNA reads TGTGCCAGCAGTAAACAGGGGGCGGGATCACCCCTCCACTTT. This sequence encodes CASSKQGAGSPLHF. Supplemented by reference TRBV5-4 and TRBJ1-6, the full variable domain reads ETGVTQSPTHLIKTRGQQVTLRCSSQSGHNTVSWYQQALGQGPQFIFQYYREEENGRGNFPPRFSGLQFPNYSSELNVNALELDDSALYLCASSKQGAGSPLHFGNGTRLTVT.

The chain uses TRBV18 and TRBJ2-3; tentatively, D is TRBD2 (6 bases). V lost 4 bases to trimming and J lost 5 bases, with 22 bases between them. This CDR3 comprises 17 residues. The germline CDR1 and CDR2 sequences are KGHSH and LQKENI. Here the CDR3 DNA reads TGTGCCAGCTCACTACCGCCAACGCGGGGCCACAGAGATACGCAGTATTTT. Protein sequence: CASSLPPTRGHRDTQYF. Together with reference TRBV18 and TRBJ2-3, the CDR3 gives the full variable domain: NAGVMQNPRHLVRRRGQEARLRCSPMKGHSHVYWYRQLPEEGLKFMVYLQKENIIDESGMPKERFSAEFPKEGPSILRIQQVVRGDSAAYFCASSLPPTRGHRDTQYFGPGTRLTVL.

This chain joins TRBV5-4 and TRBJ2-5; D might be TRBD1 (5 bases). From germline, CDR1 is SGHNT and CDR2 YYREEE (reference sequence). The CDR3 runs to 13 residues. The germline V and J ends were trimmed by 0 bases and 2 bases, with 5 bases remaining between them. The CDR3 loop reads CASSLGQQETQYF. For the CDR3, the DNA is TGTGCCAGCAGCTTGGGACAGCAAGAGACCCAGTACTTC.

The rearrangement joins TRBV7-9 to TRBJ2-1; 7 bases are a match to TRBD1. Germline CDR1 and CDR2: SEHNR and FQNEAQ (reference sequence). This CDR3 is 16 amino acids long. Losses at the gene ends were 5 bases for V and 5 bases for J; bases not matched to a gene: 12. CDR3 sequence reads: CASSLNRDRINNEQFF. Written as DNA, the CDR3 is TGTGCCAGCAGCCTGAACCGGGACAGAATAAACAATGAGCAGTTCTTC.